Reported below is one T cell receptor (beta chain). The ends were cut back, 0 bases at V and 6 bases at J, with 9 bases in the middle. Germline V gives CDR1 SGHRS, CDR2 YFSETQ. This CDR3 comprises 14 residues. This specimen belongs to a study of shared clonotypes between healthy human individuals. The assay used deep level. Clones were sequenced by immunoSEQ multiplex PCR, and TCRdb holds only the in-frame ones, with some missing. The sample has about 1.1 million clones; about 72% are singletons. Specimen: memory CD4+ T cells from PBMCs. The subset: CD45RA-negative fraction. The origin of this receptor is a man aged 18-30 years in good health. Some clones in this sample may be carry-over from other donors' samples. The genes are TRBV5-1 and TRBJ2-2; D might be TRBD2 (5 bases). The CDR3 coding sequence is TGCGCCAGCAGCTTGGTGACGGGGTCCGGGGAGCTGTTTTTT. It yields the protein CASSLVTGSGELFF.